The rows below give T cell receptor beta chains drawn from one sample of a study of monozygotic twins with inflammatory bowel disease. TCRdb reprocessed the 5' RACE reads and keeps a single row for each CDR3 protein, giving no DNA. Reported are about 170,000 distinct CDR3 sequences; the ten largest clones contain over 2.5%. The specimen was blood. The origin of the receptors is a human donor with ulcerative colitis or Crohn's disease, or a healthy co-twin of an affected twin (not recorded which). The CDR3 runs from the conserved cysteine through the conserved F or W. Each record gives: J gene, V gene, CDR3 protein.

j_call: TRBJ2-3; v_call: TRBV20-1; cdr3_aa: CSAPAGGADTQYF
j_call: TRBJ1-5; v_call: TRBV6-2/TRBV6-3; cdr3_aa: CASSLGQPNYNQPQYF
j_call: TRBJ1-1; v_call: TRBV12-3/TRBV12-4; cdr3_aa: CASTGTANTEAFF
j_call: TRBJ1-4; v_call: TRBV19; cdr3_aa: CASNAISGHLSEKLFF
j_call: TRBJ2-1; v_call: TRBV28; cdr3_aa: CASSFLAGGYNEQFF
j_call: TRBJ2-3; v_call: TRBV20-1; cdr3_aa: CSARRLAGVSTQYF
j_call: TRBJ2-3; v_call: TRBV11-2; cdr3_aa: CASSLDGRSSTDTQYF
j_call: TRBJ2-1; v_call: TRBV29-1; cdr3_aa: CSVSRNYNEQFF
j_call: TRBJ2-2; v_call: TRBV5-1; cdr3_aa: CASSPGLAGETGELFF
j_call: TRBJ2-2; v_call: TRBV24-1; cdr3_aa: CATSDPSGGRLSGELFF
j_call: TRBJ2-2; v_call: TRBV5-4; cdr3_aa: CASSLAGPTGELFF
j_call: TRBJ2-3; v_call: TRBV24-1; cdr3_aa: CATSEVDTQYF
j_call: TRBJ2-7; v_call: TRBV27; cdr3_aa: CASSSTVMGSGSPAYEQYF
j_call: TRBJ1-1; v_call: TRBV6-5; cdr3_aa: CASSYRTTRQGSTEAFF
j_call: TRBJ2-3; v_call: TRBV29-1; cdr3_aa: CSARGLAGTPDTQYF
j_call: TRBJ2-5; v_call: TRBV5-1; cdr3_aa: CASSSLQETQYF
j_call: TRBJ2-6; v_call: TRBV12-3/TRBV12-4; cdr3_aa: CASSFQRLAGGAGANVLTF
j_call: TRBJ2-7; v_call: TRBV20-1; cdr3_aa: CSARYQGYEQYF
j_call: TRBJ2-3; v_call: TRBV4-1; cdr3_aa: CASSPSSLAGVPDTQYF
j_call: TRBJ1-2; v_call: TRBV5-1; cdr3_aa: CASSPSAEGFCTF
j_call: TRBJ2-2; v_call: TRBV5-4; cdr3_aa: CASSLIGRELFF
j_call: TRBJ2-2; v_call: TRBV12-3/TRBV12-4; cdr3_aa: CAGGGGRNSGELFF
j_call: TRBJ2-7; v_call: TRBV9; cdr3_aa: CASSPIRDSTYEQYF
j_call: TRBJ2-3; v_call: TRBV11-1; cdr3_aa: CASSSHPRASGRSDTQYF